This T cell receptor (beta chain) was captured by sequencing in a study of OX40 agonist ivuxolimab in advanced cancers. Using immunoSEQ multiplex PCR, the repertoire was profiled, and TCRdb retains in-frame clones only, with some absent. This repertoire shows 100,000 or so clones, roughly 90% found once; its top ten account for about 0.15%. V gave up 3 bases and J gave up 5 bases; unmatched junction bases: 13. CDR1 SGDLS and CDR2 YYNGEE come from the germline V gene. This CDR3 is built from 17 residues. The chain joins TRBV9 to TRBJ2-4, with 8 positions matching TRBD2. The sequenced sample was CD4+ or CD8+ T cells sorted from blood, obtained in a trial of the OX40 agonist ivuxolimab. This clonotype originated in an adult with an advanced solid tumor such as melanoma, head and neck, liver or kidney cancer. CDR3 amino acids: CASSDGIAGSAQNIQYF. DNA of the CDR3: TGTGCCAGCAGCGACGGGATAGCGGGGAGTGCCCAAAACATTCAGTACTTC.